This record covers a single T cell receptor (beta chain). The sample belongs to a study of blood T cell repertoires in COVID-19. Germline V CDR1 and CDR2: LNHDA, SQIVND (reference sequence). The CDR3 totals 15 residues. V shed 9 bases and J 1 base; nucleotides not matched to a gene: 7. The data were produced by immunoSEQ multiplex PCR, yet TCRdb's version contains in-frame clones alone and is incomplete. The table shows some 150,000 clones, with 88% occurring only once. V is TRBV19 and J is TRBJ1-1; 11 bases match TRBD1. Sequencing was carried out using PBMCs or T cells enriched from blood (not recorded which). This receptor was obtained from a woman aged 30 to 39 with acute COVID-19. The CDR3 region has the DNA TGTGCCAGCATCGGACAGGGGGCGCCGAACACTGAAGCTTTCTTT. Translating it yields CASIGQGAPNTEAFF.